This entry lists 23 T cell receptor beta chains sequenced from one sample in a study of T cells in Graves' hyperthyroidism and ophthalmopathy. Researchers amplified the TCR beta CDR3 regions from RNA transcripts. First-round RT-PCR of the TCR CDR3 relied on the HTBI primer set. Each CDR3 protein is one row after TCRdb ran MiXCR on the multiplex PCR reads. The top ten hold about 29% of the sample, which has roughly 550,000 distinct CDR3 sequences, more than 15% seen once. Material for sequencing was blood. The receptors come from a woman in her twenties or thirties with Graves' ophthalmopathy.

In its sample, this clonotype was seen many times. CDR3 protein: CASSRDSKYGYTF. DNA of the CDR3: TGTGCCAGCAGCCGGGACAGCAAATATGGCTACACCTTC. This chain uses TRBV9 with TRBJ1-2; 7 nucleotides match TRBD1. Germline V CDR1 and CDR2: SGDLS, YYNGEE. There are 13 residues in the CDR3. The V segment lost 4 bases and the J segment 5 bases; nucleotides outside the gene matches: 5.

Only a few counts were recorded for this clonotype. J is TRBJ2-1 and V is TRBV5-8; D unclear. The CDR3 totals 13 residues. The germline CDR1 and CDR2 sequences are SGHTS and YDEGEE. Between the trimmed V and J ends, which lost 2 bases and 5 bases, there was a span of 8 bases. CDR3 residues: CASSFPPNNEQFF. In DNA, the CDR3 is TGTGCCAGCAGCTTCCCCCCGAACAATGAGCAGTTCTTC.

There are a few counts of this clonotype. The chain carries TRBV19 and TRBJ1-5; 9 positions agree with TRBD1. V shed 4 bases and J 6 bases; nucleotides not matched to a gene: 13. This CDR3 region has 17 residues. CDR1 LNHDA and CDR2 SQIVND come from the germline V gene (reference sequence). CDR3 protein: CASSTNVGQGRTQPQHF. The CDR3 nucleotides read TGTGCCAGTAGTACAAACGTCGGACAGGGGAGGACTCAGCCCCAGCATTTT.

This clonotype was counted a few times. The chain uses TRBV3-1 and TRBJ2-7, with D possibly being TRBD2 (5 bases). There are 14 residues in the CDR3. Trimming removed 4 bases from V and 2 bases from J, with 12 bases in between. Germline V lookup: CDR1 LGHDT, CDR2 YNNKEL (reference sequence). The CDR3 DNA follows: TGTGCCAGCAGCCGAGCTGAGGGCGCCTACGAGCAGTACTTC. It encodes CASSRAEGAYEQYF.

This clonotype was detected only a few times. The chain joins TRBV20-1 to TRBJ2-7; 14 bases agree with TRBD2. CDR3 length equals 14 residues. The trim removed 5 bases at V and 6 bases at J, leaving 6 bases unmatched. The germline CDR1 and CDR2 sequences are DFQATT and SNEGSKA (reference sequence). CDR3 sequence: CSAWTSGRRGEQYF. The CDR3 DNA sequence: TGCAGTGCTTGGACTAGCGGGAGGAGGGGCGAGCAGTACTTC.

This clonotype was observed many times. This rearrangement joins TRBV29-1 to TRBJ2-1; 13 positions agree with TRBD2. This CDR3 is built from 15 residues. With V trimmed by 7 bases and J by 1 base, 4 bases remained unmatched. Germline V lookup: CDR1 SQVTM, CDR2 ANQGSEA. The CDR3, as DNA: TGCAGCGCCGTGGGACTAGCGGGATCCTACAATGAGCAGTTCTTC. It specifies CSAVGLAGSYNEQFF.

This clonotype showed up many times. CDR3 coding DNA: TGTGCCAGCAGTTTATTTGGACTAGCGAGGTCAGATACGCAGTATTTT. Encoded protein: CASSLFGLARSDTQYF. This chain links TRBV6-2 or TRBV6-3 with TRBJ2-3; 9 bases map to TRBD2. V was pared by 4 bases and J by 4 bases, with 9 bases of the junction left unmatched. The CDR3 loop spans 16 amino acids. Germline V CDR1 and CDR2: MNHEY, SVGEGT.

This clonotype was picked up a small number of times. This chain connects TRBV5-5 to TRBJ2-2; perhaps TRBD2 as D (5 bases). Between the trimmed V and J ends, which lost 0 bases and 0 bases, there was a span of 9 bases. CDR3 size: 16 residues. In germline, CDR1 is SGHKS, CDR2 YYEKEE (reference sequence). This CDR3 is CASSLVGRTNTGELFF. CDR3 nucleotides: TGTGCCAGCAGCTTGGTTGGGAGAACGAACACCGGGGAGCTGTTTTTT.

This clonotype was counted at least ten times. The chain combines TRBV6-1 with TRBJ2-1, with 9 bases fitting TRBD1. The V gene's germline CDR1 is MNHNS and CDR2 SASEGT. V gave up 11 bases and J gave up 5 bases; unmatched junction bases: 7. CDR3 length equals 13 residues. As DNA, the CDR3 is TGTGCCTGCCGGGACAGGGAGGACAATGAGCAGTTCTTC. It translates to CACRDREDNEQFF.

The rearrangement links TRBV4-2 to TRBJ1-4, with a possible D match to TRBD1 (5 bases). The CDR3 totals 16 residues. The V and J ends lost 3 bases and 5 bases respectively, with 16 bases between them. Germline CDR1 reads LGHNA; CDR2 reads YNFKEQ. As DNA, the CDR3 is TGTGCCAGCAGCCAGGGCGACAGCTCCAAGAATGAAAAACTGTTTTTT. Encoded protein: CASSQGDSSKNEKLFF.

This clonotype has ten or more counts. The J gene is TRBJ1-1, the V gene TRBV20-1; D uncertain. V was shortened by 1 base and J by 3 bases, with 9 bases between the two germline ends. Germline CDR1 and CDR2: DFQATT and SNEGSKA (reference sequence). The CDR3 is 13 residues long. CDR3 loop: CSARGRSDTEAFF. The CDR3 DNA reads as TGCAGTGCTAGAGGGAGGAGTGACACTGAAGCTTTCTTT.

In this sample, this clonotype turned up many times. CDR3: CASSWGEHGAYEQYF. CDR3 DNA sequence: TGTGCCAGCAGTTGGGGGGAACACGGAGCCTACGAGCAGTACTTC. The chain couples TRBV27 to TRBJ2-7; weak D call: TRBD2 (6 bases). Between the trimmed V and J ends, which lost 4 bases and 2 bases, there was a span of 15 bases. The V gene's germline CDR1 is MNHEY and CDR2 SMNVEV (reference sequence). The CDR3 length is 15 residues.

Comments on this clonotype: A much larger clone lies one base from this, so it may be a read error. The CDR3 reads CTSKTDYTGELFF. In nucleotides, the CDR3 is TGTACCAGCAAGACAGATTACACCGGGGAGCTGTTTTTT. V is TRBV2 and J is TRBJ2-2, with TRBD1 as a possible D gene (5 bases). Germline-derived CDR1 and CDR2 are SNHLY and FYNNEI. The CDR3 extends over 13 amino acids.

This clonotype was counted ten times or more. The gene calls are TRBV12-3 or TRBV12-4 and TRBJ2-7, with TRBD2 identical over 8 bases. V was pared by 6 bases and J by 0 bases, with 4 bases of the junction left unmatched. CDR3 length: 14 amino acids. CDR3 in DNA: TGTGCCAGCAGCTTGAGCGGGAGCTCCTACGAGCAGTACTTC. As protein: CASSLSGSSYEQYF.

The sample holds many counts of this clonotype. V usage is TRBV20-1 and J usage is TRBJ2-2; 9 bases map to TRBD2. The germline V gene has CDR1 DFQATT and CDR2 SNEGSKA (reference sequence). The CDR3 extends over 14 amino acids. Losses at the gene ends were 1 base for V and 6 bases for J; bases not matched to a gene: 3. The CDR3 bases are TGCAGTGCTAGAGCAGCGGGAGGACCCGGGGAGCTGTTTTTT. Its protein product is CSARAAGGPGELFF.

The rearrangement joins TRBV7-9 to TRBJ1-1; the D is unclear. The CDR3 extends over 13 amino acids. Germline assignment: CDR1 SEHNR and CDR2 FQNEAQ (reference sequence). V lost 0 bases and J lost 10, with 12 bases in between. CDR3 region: CASSLALGDVAFF. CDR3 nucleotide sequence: TGTGCCAGCAGCTTAGCCCTCGGGGATGTAGCTTTCTTT.

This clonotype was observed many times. CDR3 sequence (DNA): TGTGCCAGCAGCCAAGATAGCCTAGCGCCTAACTACAATGAGCAGTTCTTC. This sequence encodes CASSQDSLAPNYNEQFF. The V gene is TRBV3-1, the J gene TRBJ2-1; D might be TRBD2 (6 bases). The CDR3 spans 17 residues. Germline assignment: CDR1 LGHDT and CDR2 YNNKEL (reference sequence). Trimming took 0 bases from V and 3 from J, leaving 15 bases between them.

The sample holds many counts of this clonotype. The chain's CDR3 is CSASNSQAGNQPQHF. The CDR3 region has the DNA TGCAGTGCTAGTAACTCCCAAGCGGGTAATCAGCCCCAGCATTTT. The chain has TRBV20-1 and TRBJ1-5; no clear D. From germline, CDR1 is DFQATT and CDR2 SNEGSKA (reference sequence). V shed 3 bases and J shed 4 bases, with 16 bases lying between them. The CDR3 covers 15 residues.

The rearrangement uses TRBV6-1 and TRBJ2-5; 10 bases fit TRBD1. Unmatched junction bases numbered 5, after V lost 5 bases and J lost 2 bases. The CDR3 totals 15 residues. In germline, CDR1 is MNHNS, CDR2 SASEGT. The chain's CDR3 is CASSPQDRGQETQYF. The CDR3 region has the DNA TGTGCCAGCAGTCCACAGGACAGGGGGCAAGAGACCCAGTACTTC.

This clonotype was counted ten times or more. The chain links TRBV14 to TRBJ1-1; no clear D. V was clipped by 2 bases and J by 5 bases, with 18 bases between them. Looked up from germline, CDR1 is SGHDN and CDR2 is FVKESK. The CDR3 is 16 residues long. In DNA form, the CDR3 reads TGTGCCAGCAGCCAAAGTGGAATAGGGCTTGGTACTGAAGCTTTCTTT. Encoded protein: CASSQSGIGLGTEAFF.

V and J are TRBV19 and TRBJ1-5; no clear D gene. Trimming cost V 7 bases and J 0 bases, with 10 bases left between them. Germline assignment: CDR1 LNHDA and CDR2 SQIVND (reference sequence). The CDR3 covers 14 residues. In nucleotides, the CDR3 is TGTGCCAGTATGGATGGGTCTAGCAATCAGCCCCAGCATTTT. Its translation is CASMDGSSNQPQHF.

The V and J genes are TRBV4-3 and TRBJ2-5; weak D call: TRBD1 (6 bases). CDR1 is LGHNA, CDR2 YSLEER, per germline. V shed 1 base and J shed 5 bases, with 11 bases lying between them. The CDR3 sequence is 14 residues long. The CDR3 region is CASSQGYRVETQYF. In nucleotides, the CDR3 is TGCGCCAGCAGCCAAGGCTACAGGGTTGAGACCCAGTACTTC.

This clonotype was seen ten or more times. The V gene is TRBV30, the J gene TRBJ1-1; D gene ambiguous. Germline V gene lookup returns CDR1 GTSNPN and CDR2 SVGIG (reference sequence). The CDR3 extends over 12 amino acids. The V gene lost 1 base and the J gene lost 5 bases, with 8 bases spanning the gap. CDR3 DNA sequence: TGTGCCTGGAGTGGGGGTATGACTGAAGCTTTCTTT. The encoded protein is CAWSGGMTEAFF. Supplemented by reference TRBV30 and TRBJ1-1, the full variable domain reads SQTIHQWPATLVQPVGSPLSLECTVEGTSNPNLYWYRQAAGRGLQLLFYSVGIGQISSEVPQNLSASRPQDRQFILSSKKLLLSDSGFYLCAWSGGMTEAFFGQGTRLTVV.